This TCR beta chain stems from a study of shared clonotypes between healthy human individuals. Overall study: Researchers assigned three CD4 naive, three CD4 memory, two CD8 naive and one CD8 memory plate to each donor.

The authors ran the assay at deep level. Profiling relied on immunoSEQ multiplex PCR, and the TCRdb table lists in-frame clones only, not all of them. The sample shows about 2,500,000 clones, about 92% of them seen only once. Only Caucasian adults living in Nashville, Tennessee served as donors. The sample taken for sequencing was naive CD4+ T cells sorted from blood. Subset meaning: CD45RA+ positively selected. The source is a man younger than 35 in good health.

CDR3 residues: CASSFQLDTDNYGYTF. CDR3 DNA sequence: TGTGCCAGCAGCTTCCAATTAGACACTGATAACTATGGCTACACCTTC. The chain uses TRBV11-3 and TRBJ1-2; D unclear. The V and J ends lost 3 bases and 1 base respectively, with 15 bases between them. From germline, CDR1 is SGHNT and CDR2 YENEEA. The CDR3 contains 16 residues. The full variable domain, rest sourced from reference TRBV11-3 and TRBJ1-2, is EAGVVQSPRYKIIEKKQPVAFWCNPISGHNTLYWYLQNLGQGPELLIRYENEEAVDDSQLPKDRFSAERLKGVDSTLKIQPAELGDSAVYLCASSFQLDTDNYGYTFGSGTRLTVV.